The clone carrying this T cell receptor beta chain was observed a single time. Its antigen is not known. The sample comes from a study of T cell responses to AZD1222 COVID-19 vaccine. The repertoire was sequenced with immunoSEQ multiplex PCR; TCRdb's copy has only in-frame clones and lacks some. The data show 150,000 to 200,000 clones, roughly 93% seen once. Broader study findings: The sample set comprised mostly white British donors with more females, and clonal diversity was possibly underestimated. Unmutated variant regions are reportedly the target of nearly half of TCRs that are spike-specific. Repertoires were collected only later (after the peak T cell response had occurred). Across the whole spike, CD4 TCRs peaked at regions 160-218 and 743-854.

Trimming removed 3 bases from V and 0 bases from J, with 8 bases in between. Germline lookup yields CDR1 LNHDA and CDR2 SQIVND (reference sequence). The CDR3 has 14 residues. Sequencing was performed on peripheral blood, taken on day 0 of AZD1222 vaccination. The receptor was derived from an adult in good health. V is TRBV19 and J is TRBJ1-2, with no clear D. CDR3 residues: CASSISAPNYGYTF. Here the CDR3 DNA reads TGTGCCAGTAGTATCTCGGCCCCTAACTATGGCTACACCTTC. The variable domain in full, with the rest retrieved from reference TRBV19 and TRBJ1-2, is DGGITQSPKYLFRKEGQNVTLSCEQNLNHDAMYWYRQDPGQGLRLIYYSQIVNDFQKGDIAEGYSVSREKKESFPLTVTSAQKNPTAFYLCASSISAPNYGYTFGSGTRLTVV.